The entry that follows covers one T cell receptor (beta chain) sequence. Its specificity is not known. CDR3 size: 16 residues. CDR1 is MDHEN, CDR2 SYDVKM, per germline. Between the trimmed V and J ends, which lost 5 bases and 0 bases, there was a span of 11 bases. This entry comes from a study of T cells after yellow fever vaccination. On the study more broadly: Low-cell-number fractions were prepared with SMART-Seq v4 Ultra Low Input. Overall study results and limits: Across the CD4 and CD8 compartments, a small share of clonotypes was present in both.

Via MiXCR, TCRdb re-called the 5' RACE reads, giving one row per CDR3 protein. The sample contains approximately 550,000 distinct CDR3 sequences, less than 20% of which appear only once. The source of this sequence is a man aged 25 to 45 who received the YFV17D yellow fever vaccine. The rearrangement links TRBV28 to TRBJ2-6; D gene unclear. The sample was PBMCs, taken 15 days after the yellow fever booster vaccination. The CDR3 sequence is CASSPLPGSGANVLTF. The CDR3 DNA is TGTGCCAGCAGTCCCCTACCGGGCTCTGGGGCCAACGTCCTGACTTTC.